Following are 32 T cell receptor beta chains from one sample sequenced in a study of blood T cell repertoires in COVID-19. Sequenced by immunoSEQ multiplex PCR; TCRdb stores in-frame clones only, minus some. The sample lists 65,000 to 85,000 clones; about 80% were seen once. Material for sequencing was peripheral blood. These receptors all stem from a man in his forties or fifties with active or convalescent COVID-19.

The chain has TRBV19 and TRBJ1-3; no firm D call. V lost 4 bases and J lost 9, with 13 bases in between. Germline V gives CDR1 LNHDA, CDR2 SQIVND (reference sequence). The CDR3 extends over 13 amino acids. The CDR3 loop is CASSTTSGGTIYF. CDR3 bases: TGTGCCAGTAGTACGACATCCGGAGGCACCATATATTTT.

This clone was found many times. The same CDR3 arises from other DNA sequences in this sample as well. The chain uses TRBV18 and TRBJ2-7; D is possibly TRBD2 (5 bases). Per the germline V gene, CDR1 is KGHSH and CDR2 is LQKENI. CDR3 length: 12 residues. V was cut by 2 bases and J by 4 bases, with 6 bases left in between. CDR3 loop: CASSPEGYEQYF. The CDR3 bases are TGTGCCAGCTCACCAGAGGGTTACGAGCAGTACTTC.

This chain connects TRBV19 to TRBJ2-3; TRBD2 aligns across 10 bases. The V gene's germline CDR1 is LNHDA and CDR2 SQIVND (reference sequence). The ends lost 0 bases at V and 6 bases at J; junction bases unmatched: 9. The length of the CDR3 is 17 residues. The CDR3 region is CASSIEVAGGRQDTQYF. In nucleotides, the CDR3 is TGTGCCAGTAGTATAGAGGTAGCGGGGGGCCGGCAGGATACGCAGTATTTT.

This clone was detected once. The chain is built from TRBV5-1 and TRBJ2-5, with 9 positions matching TRBD2. V lost 5 bases and J lost 0; bases outside the gene matches: 2. Germline loops: CDR1 SGHRS, CDR2 YFSETQ. The CDR3 length is 14 residues. The CDR3 spells CASSSGGYQETQYF. The DNA of the CDR3 is TGCGCCAGCAGTAGCGGGGGCTACCAAGAGACCCAGTACTTC.

The chain joins TRBV7-9 to TRBJ2-7, with TRBD1 matching over 7 bases. Trimming removed 3 bases from V and 5 bases from J; junction bases left unmatched: 7. This CDR3 comprises 14 residues. Looked up from germline, CDR1 is SEHNR and CDR2 is FQNEAQ (reference sequence). CDR3 DNA: TGTGCCAGCAGCTTCAACAGGGGTAGGGACGAGCAGTACTTC. Its protein is CASSFNRGRDEQYF.

The chain recombines TRBV5-1 with TRBJ2-1; 14 positions match TRBD2. The V gene end was trimmed by 3 bases and the J gene end by 5 bases; junction bases not matched to a gene: 1. Per the germline V gene, CDR1 is SGHRS and CDR2 is YFSETQ. This CDR3 is built from 15 residues. The CDR3 DNA follows: TGCGCCAGCAGCTGGACTAGCGGGGGGAACAATGAGCAGTTCTTC. This gives the protein CASSWTSGGNNEQFF.

This chain joins TRBV7-8 and TRBJ1-5; tentative D call: TRBD1 (6 bases). The germline V gene has CDR1 SGHVS and CDR2 FQNEAQ. This CDR3 comprises 15 residues. Trimming stripped 5 bases from V and 6 bases from J, with 17 bases between. The CDR3 sequence is CASSNGEGGIQPQHF. The CDR3 DNA is TGTGCCAGCAGCAACGGGGAGGGGGGAATTCAGCCCCAGCATTTT.

This clone was observed a single time. This chain uses TRBV5-6 with TRBJ1-2; 8 nucleotides align to TRBD1. Germline loops: CDR1 SGHDT, CDR2 YYEEEE. With 4 bases clipped from V and 5 bases from J, the junction kept 4 bases outside the gene matches. The CDR3 consists of 13 residues. CDR3 in amino acids: CASSEDRVYGYTF. DNA of the CDR3: TGTGCCAGCAGCGAGGACAGGGTTTATGGCTACACCTTC.

The V call is TRBV7-2, the J call TRBJ2-1; tentative D call: TRBD2 (7 bases). Germline lookup yields CDR1 SGHTA and CDR2 FQGNSA. The CDR3 totals 16 residues. V was pared by 5 bases and J by 4 bases, with 18 bases between. The CDR3 region has the DNA TGTGCCAGCAGCGAAGTAGGGGGGGGATCGTACAATGAGCAGTTCTTC. Its translation: CASSEVGGGSYNEQFF.

In this sample, this clone turned up many times. This chain joins TRBV2 and TRBJ1-5; TRBD1 matches 9 bases. The CDR3 consists of 14 residues. Trimming removed 3 bases from V and 6 bases from J; junction bases left unmatched: 3. Germline CDR1 and CDR2: SNHLY and FYNNEI. The CDR3 DNA reads as TGTGCCAGCAGTGACCGGGACAGGGCTCAGCCCCAGCATTTT. Translation: CASSDRDRAQPQHF.

This sequence joins TRBV6-5 and TRBJ1-4, with D unclear. V lost 4 bases and J 10 bases, leaving 13 bases between the germline ends. CDR3 length equals 13 residues. Germline V gives CDR1 MNHEY, CDR2 SVGAGI. CDR3 coding DNA: TGTGCCAGCAGTTTGGCACAGTTGGGAAAACTGTTTTTT. Translated: CASSLAQLGKLFF.

The chain couples TRBV28 to TRBJ1-2; TRBD1 matches at 7 bases. The CDR3 covers 14 residues. The V gene end was trimmed by 8 bases and the J gene end by 0 bases; junction bases not matched to a gene: 6. CDR1 MDHEN and CDR2 SYDVKM come from the germline V gene. The CDR3 sequence: CASGGTVPNYGYTF. CDR3 coding DNA: TGTGCCAGCGGGGGGACAGTCCCTAACTATGGCTACACCTTC.

J is TRBJ1-1 and V is TRBV6-2 or TRBV6-3; D is perhaps TRBD1 (5 bases). From germline, CDR1 is MNHEY and CDR2 SVGEGT. This CDR3 is 14 amino acids long. Deletions cut 2 bases from V and 4 bases from J, with 11 bases between. The CDR3 region is CASSYGGVVTEAFF. The CDR3 DNA reads TGTGCCAGCAGTTACGGGGGGGTGGTCACTGAAGCTTTCTTT.

The chain joins TRBV18 to TRBJ2-1, with 10 nucleotides matching TRBD1. Germline V CDR1 and CDR2: KGHSH, LQKENI. After removal of 3 bases from V and 10 bases from J, the junction contained 3 bases not matched to a gene. The CDR3 spans 13 residues. CDR3 nucleotide sequence: TGTGCCAGCTCACCGGGACAGGGGCTAGAGCAGTTCTTC. It specifies CASSPGQGLEQFF.

This chain joins TRBV3-1 (or the pseudogene TRBV3-2) and TRBJ1-1, with D uncertain. Germline V gene sequence: CDR1 LGHDT, CDR2 YNNKEL (reference sequence). The CDR3 covers 14 residues. Trimming cost V 1 base and J 2 bases, with 8 bases left between them. The CDR3, as DNA: TGTGCCAGCAGCCAAGGGACGGGAAACACTGAAGCTTTCTTT. Amino acids: CASSQGTGNTEAFF.

The chain uses TRBV19 and TRBJ1-6; TRBD1 matches 7 bases. With V trimmed by 5 bases and J by 2 bases, 9 bases remained unmatched. Germline V CDR1 and CDR2: LNHDA, SQIVND (reference sequence). The CDR3 is 17 residues long. This chain's CDR3 is CASSFFRGGTYNSPLHF. CDR3 bases: TGTGCCAGTAGTTTTTTCCGAGGGGGCACCTATAATTCACCCCTCCACTTT.

The chain combines TRBV21-1 with TRBJ2-7; TRBD1, as called in the table, went unchecked against the DNA. TRBV21-1 is annotated as a pseudogene. This CDR3 contains 17 residues. The CDR3 spells CASSKEVGQGMGYEQYF. Written as DNA, the CDR3 is TGTGCCAGCAGCAAAGAGGTGGGACAGGGTATGGGGTACGAGCAGTACTTC.

The chain uses TRBV6-5 and TRBJ1-6; 7 nucleotides line up with TRBD1. The germline V gene encodes CDR1 MNHEY and CDR2 SVGAGI. Germline trimming cut 2 bases from V and 5 bases from J; bases unmatched to any gene: 0. CDR3 length equals 14 residues. The CDR3 nucleotides read TGTGCCAGCAGTTACGACAGGGATAATTCACCCCTCCACTTT. It is translated as CASSYDRDNSPLHF.

The chain links TRBV12-3 or TRBV12-4 to TRBJ2-3; D remains ambiguous. Deletions cut 4 bases from V and 10 bases from J, with 12 bases between. The CDR3 length is 12 residues. CDR3 protein: CASSSSTAAQYF. In DNA, the CDR3 is TGTGCCAGCAGTTCTTCCACGGCGGCGCAGTATTTT.

The V call is TRBV6-1, the J call TRBJ1-5; 8 positions match TRBD1. Trimming removed 2 bases from V and 3 bases from J; junction bases left unmatched: 3. The CDR3 has 15 amino acids. The V gene's germline CDR1 is MNHNS and CDR2 SASEGT. The CDR3 is CASSEYRGTNQPQHF. CDR3 DNA sequence: TGTGCCAGCAGTGAATACAGGGGGACCAATCAGCCCCAGCATTTT.

V gene TRBV11-2 combines with J gene TRBJ2-5, with a possible D match to TRBD1 (5 bases). CDR3 length: 13 amino acids. CDR1 is SGHAT and CDR2 is FQNNGV in the germline V gene. V lost 2 bases to trimming and J lost 2 bases, with 6 bases between them. CDR3 protein: CASSLRGQETQYF. CDR3 nucleotides: TGTGCCAGCAGCTTAAGGGGACAAGAGACCCAGTACTTC.

This chain connects TRBV20-1 to TRBJ1-1, with D perhaps matching TRBD1 (6 bases). This CDR3 spans 13 amino acids. Germline V gene data show CDR1 as DFQATT and CDR2 as SNEGSKA (reference sequence). V lost 3 bases and J lost 3, with 11 bases in between. The CDR3, as DNA: TGCAGTGCTAGTTCAGGGGTGGACACTGAAGCTTTCTTT. It specifies CSASSGVDTEAFF.

The chain has TRBV7-9 and TRBJ1-4, with TRBD1 matching over 7 bases. Germline V gene data show CDR1 as SEHNR and CDR2 as FQNEAQ (reference sequence). Trimming at V came to 2 bases and at J to 7 bases, leaving 4 bases not matched to a gene. The CDR3 is 14 residues long. This chain's CDR3 is CASSLRQGREKLFF. CDR3 nucleotide sequence: TGTGCCAGCAGCTTAAGACAGGGACGTGAAAAACTGTTTTTT.

The V and J genes are TRBV18 and TRBJ1-5, with 7 bases matching TRBD1. Germline trimming cut 6 bases from V and 1 base from J; bases unmatched to any gene: 15. The V gene's germline CDR1 is KGHSH and CDR2 LQKENI. This CDR3 region has 18 residues. This CDR3 reads CASSPGGRGRRSNQPQHF. DNA of the CDR3: TGTGCCAGCTCCCCCGGGGGTAGGGGGCGGAGGAGCAATCAGCCCCAGCATTTT.

The rearrangement uses TRBV2 and TRBJ1-2; D not resolved. V lost 4 bases and J 14 bases, leaving 14 bases between the germline ends. CDR1 and CDR2 from the germline V gene are SNHLY and FYNNEI. This CDR3 spans 11 amino acids. As DNA, the CDR3 is TGTGCCAGCAGTGTGCGCGAGAGTCCGACCTTC. This codes for CASSVRESPTF. The full variable domain, in which reference TRBV2 and TRBJ1-2 provide the parts outside the CDR3, is EPEVTQTPSHQVTQMGQEVILRCVPISNHLYFYWYRQILGQKVEFLVSFYNNEISEKSEIFDDQFSVERPDGSNFTLKIRSTKLEDSAMYFCASSVRESPTFGSGTRLTVV.

This clone occurred once. This sequence joins TRBV6-5 and TRBJ1-1; D gene ambiguous. This CDR3 spans 13 amino acids. The V end was cut by 4 bases, the J end by 1 base, with 7 bases between. Germline-derived CDR1 and CDR2 are MNHEY and SVGAGI. CDR3 nucleotides: TGTGCCAGCAGTTCCGGAGGGAACACTGAAGCTTTCTTT. Its translation: CASSSGGNTEAFF.

This clone appeared a single time. The chain recombines TRBV6-5 with TRBJ2-1, with D hard to call. V was shortened by 11 bases and J by 7 bases, with 21 bases between the two germline ends. The CDR3 has 14 residues. Germline V CDR1 and CDR2: MNHEY, SVGAGI. CDR3 residues: CASATPSSGNEQFF. For the CDR3, the DNA is TGTGCCTCAGCTACCCCCAGCTCCGGGAATGAGCAGTTCTTC.

This clone was recorded a few times. The J gene is TRBJ1-1, the V gene TRBV6-1; no clear D. The ends were cut back, 7 bases at V and 0 bases at J, with 21 bases in the middle. The length of the CDR3 is 17 residues. CDR1 and CDR2 from the germline V gene are MNHNS and SASEGT. The CDR3 loop reads CASNDLGWTDMNTEAFF. The CDR3 bases are TGTGCCAGCAATGATCTAGGGTGGACTGATATGAACACTGAAGCTTTCTTT.

The chain couples TRBV9 to TRBJ2-5, with TRBD1 identical over 7 bases. Germline trimming cut 4 bases from V and 5 bases from J; bases unmatched to any gene: 11. Germline V lookup: CDR1 SGDLS, CDR2 YYNGEE. The CDR3 is 15 residues long. The CDR3: CASSPPGQRPETQYF. The CDR3 region has the DNA TGTGCCAGCAGCCCTCCGGGACAGAGACCGGAGACCCAGTACTTC.

V and J are TRBV19 and TRBJ2-6, with a weak D call TRBD1 (5 bases). Trimming removed 10 bases at V and 4 bases at J, with 11 bases between. CDR3 length: 13 amino acids. Germline V gene lookup returns CDR1 LNHDA and CDR2 SQIVND (reference sequence). The CDR3 DNA reads TGTGCCACCGACAGCACCGGGGCCAACGTCCTGACTTTC. Residues: CATDSTGANVLTF.

CDR3 nucleotide sequence: TGTGCCAGCCGAGGAGGAGCGTGGGGGGTAAGGGACACTGAAGCTTTCTTT. Translation gives CASRGGAWGVRDTEAFF. The chain is built from TRBV3-1 (or the pseudogene TRBV3-2) and TRBJ1-1; TRBD1 might be the D (5 bases). Trimming took 8 bases from V and 3 from J, leaving 25 bases between them. In germline, CDR1 is LGHDT, CDR2 YNNKEL (reference sequence). This CDR3 is built from 17 residues.

V usage is TRBV6-1 and J usage is TRBJ1-1; TRBD1 matches at 7 bases. CDR1 and CDR2 from the germline V gene are MNHNS and SASEGT. CDR3 length equals 16 residues. V was pared by 2 bases and J by 1 base, with 7 bases of the junction left unmatched. The CDR3 DNA sequence: TGTGCCAGCAGTGAAAGGCTGACAGGGAAGAACACTGAAGCTTTCTTT. Amino acids: CASSERLTGKNTEAFF.